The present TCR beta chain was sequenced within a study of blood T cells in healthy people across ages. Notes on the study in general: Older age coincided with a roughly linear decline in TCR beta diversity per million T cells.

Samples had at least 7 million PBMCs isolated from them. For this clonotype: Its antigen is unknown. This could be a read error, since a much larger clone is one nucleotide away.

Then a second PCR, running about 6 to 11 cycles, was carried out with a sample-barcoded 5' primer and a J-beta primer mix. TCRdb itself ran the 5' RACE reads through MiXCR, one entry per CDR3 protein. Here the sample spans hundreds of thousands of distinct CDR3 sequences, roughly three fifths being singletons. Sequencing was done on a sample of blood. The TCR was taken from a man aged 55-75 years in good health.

The CDR3 DNA reads TGTGCCAGCAGTTTCGGGTGGGAGACCCAGTACTTC. Translation gives CASSFGWETQYF. The V gene is TRBV28, the J gene TRBJ2-5; D remains unclear. V lost 3 bases to trimming and J lost 5 bases, with 7 bases between them. The CDR3 runs to 12 residues. The germline V gene encodes CDR1 MDHEN and CDR2 SYDVKM. Full variable domain (rest looked up from reference TRBV28 and TRBJ2-5): DVKVTQSSRYLVKRTGEKVFLECVQDMDHENMFWYRQDPGLGLRLIYFSYDVKMKEKGDIPEGYSVSREKKERFSLILESASTNQTSMYLCASSFGWETQYFGPGTRLLVL.